The next 27 T cell receptor beta chains were all read from a single sample in a study of Graves' ophthalmopathy and Graves' hyperthyroidism. Amplifying from RNA transcripts, the study obtained TCR beta CDR3 regions. The authors performed first-round RT-PCR with HTBI primers and then a second-round multiplex PCR. In TCRdb, the multiplex PCR reads were re-called with MiXCR into one record per CDR3 protein. The table includes about 740,000 distinct CDR3 sequences, approximately 40% detected once. What was sequenced was peripheral blood. Receptors originate from an adult man with Graves' ophthalmopathy.

Of note for this clonotype: A single base separates this from a much larger clone, so it may be a read error. The chain links TRBV11-2 to TRBJ2-7; D gene ambiguous. Germline V gene lookup returns CDR1 SGHAT and CDR2 FQNNGV. Trimming shortened V by 0 bases and J by 3 bases, and 3 bases separated the two germline ends. CDR3 length equals 12 residues. The CDR3 DNA reads TGTGCCAGCAGCTTAGAGTTCTACGAGCAGTACTTC. Translating gives CASSLEFYEQYF.

This clonotype was seen a handful of times. This chain uses TRBV19 with TRBJ1-4; the D is unclear. Trimming pared 7 bases from V and 0 bases from J, leaving 18 bases between. The CDR3 has 17 amino acids. CDR1 is LNHDA and CDR2 is SQIVND in the germline V gene (reference sequence). CDR3 loop: CASKPTAEVATNEKLFF. The CDR3 region has the DNA TGTGCCAGTAAACCCACAGCGGAGGTTGCAACTAATGAAAAACTGTTTTTT.

The chain couples TRBV4-1 to TRBJ1-5, with D maybe TRBD1 (6 bases). Germline assignment: CDR1 MGHRA and CDR2 YSYEKL. V lost 1 base and J 3 bases, leaving 10 bases between the germline ends. This CDR3 comprises 15 residues. The CDR3 bases are TGCGCCAGCAGCCAAGCGTCAGGGGACAATCAGCCCCAGCATTTT. It yields the protein CASSQASGDNQPQHF.

The sample holds many counts of this clonotype. At one of its ends the junction is not consistent with the germline gene, which may arise from a read error. This chain joins TRBV5-1 and TRBJ2-5; D possibly uses TRBD1 or TRBD2 (7 bases each). Germline V gene lookup returns CDR1 SGHRS and CDR2 YFSETQ. This CDR3 region has 13 residues. The chain's CDR3 is CASSGTAQETQYF. In nucleotides, the CDR3 is TGTGCCAGCAGCGGGACAGCCCAAGAGACCCAGTACTTC. The whole variable domain, remainder taken from reference TRBV5-1 and TRBJ2-5, is KAGVTQTPRYLIKTRGQQVTLSCSPISGHRSVSWYQQTPGQGLQFLFEYFSETQRNKGNFPGRFSGRQFSNSRSEMNVSTLELGDSALYLCASSGTAQETQYFGPGTRLLVL.

V is TRBV19 and J is TRBJ1-6; maybe TRBD1 (5 bases). CDR3 length: 14 amino acids. V was cut by 2 bases and J by 9 bases, with 11 bases left in between. CDR1 and CDR2 from the germline V gene are LNHDA and SQIVND (reference sequence). In nucleotides, the CDR3 is TGTGCCAGTAGTATAAATGGGGGTGGTTCACCCCTCCACTTT. This codes for CASSINGGGSPLHF. Drawing the rest from reference TRBV19 and TRBJ1-6, the complete variable domain is DGGITQSPKYLFRKEGQNVTLSCEQNLNHDAMYWYRQDPGQGLRLIYYSQIVNDFQKGDIAEGYSVSREKKESFPLTVTSAQKNPTAFYLCASSINGGGSPLHFGNGTRLTVT.

This clonotype was observed a handful of times. V and J are TRBV2 and TRBJ1-2; D is unresolved. V dropped 5 bases and J dropped 0 bases, with 13 bases sitting between them. Per germline, CDR1 SNHLY and CDR2 FYNNEI. The CDR3 length is 15 residues. CDR3 amino acids: CASSYSRNTNYGYTF. CDR3 in DNA: TGTGCCAGCAGTTACTCGAGGAATACTAACTATGGCTACACCTTC.

This clonotype was detected a few times. The chain uses TRBV10-3 and TRBJ1-1; the D gene is possibly TRBD1 (5 bases). The CDR3 extends over 14 amino acids. With 10 bases removed from V and 10 bases from J, the gap between germline ends came to 25 bases. Germline lookup yields CDR1 ENHRY and CDR2 SYGVKD. DNA of the CDR3: TGTGCCAGCTGGACGCCCGGGACCTCAACGGGAGCTTTCTTT. Translating it yields CASWTPGTSTGAFF.

This rearrangement joins TRBV19 to TRBJ2-5; the D is unclear. V was shortened by 5 bases and J by 3 bases, with 19 bases between the two germline ends. The CDR3 covers 16 residues. Germline assignment: CDR1 LNHDA and CDR2 SQIVND (reference sequence). In DNA form, the CDR3 reads TGTGCCAGTAGTCCCCATAGGATAGCCCGAGAAGAGACCCAGTACTTC. It encodes CASSPHRIAREETQYF. Complete variable domain (other parts from reference TRBV19 and TRBJ2-5): DGGITQSPKYLFRKEGQNVTLSCEQNLNHDAMYWYRQDPGQGLRLIYYSQIVNDFQKGDIAEGYSVSREKKESFPLTVTSAQKNPTAFYLCASSPHRIAREETQYFGPGTRLLVL.

This clonotype has a count of ten or more. The V call is TRBV6-6, the J call TRBJ1-2; the match to TRBD1 covers 8 bases. Trimming at V came to 7 bases and at J to 6 bases, leaving 7 bases not matched to a gene. Germline V lookup: CDR1 MNHNY, CDR2 SVGAGI (reference sequence). This CDR3 is built from 13 residues. This chain's CDR3 is CASNLQGGDGYTF. The CDR3 DNA is TGTGCCAGCAACCTACAGGGGGGGGATGGCTACACCTTC.

This clonotype was counted between two and nine times. The V gene is TRBV20-1, the J gene TRBJ1-2; D call uncertain. The CDR3 is made up of 13 amino acids. Trimming left V 3 bases short and J 4 bases short, with 12 bases between. Looked up from germline, CDR1 is DFQATT and CDR2 is SNEGSKA (reference sequence). This CDR3 is CSASVPQGYGYTF. In nucleotides, the CDR3 is TGCAGTGCTAGCGTTCCTCAAGGCTATGGCTACACCTTC.

The V call is TRBV2, the J call TRBJ1-2; 10 nucleotides agree with TRBD1. This CDR3 is 14 amino acids long. After removal of 6 bases from V and 8 bases from J, the junction contained 9 bases not matched to a gene. In germline, CDR1 is SNHLY, CDR2 FYNNEI. CDR3 coding DNA: TGTGCCAGCAGAGCCGGGACAGGGGCAGGGGGCTACACCTTC. It translates to CASRAGTGAGGYTF.

This clonotype was counted many times. V is TRBV19 and J is TRBJ2-2; D unclear. Trimming shortened V by 6 bases and J by 4 bases, and 18 bases separated the two germline ends. This CDR3 region has 16 residues. The germline CDR1 and CDR2 sequences are LNHDA and SQIVND (reference sequence). CDR3 nucleotides: TGTGCCAGTAGGGGGATCTCTCAGTCCCCCACCGGGGAGCTGTTTTTT. Translating it yields CASRGISQSPTGELFF.

The genes are TRBV12-3 or TRBV12-4 and TRBJ2-5; D tentatively fits TRBD1 or TRBD2 (5 bases each). The J call may be mistaken, given a closer DNA end match to TRBJ2-7. The CDR3 sequence is 15 residues long. The CDR3, as DNA: TGTGCCAGCAGTCTCAAACGGGACGGCTCCTACGAGCAGTACTTC. Protein product: CASSLKRDGSYEQYF.

About this clonotype itself: Its ends do not fully match the called genes, so a read error is possible. The chain uses TRBV10-3 and TRBJ2-7; D not resolved. Germline loops: CDR1 ENHRY, CDR2 SYGVKD. This CDR3 comprises 14 residues. The CDR3 is CASSELPAVHEQYF. CDR3 bases: TGTGCCAGCAGTGAATTACCGGCGGTCCACGAGCAGTACTTC.

This clonotype has more than one count but fewer than ten. V and J are TRBV7-3 and TRBJ2-2, with D perhaps matching TRBD1 (5 bases). Germline lookup yields CDR1 SGHTA and CDR2 FQGTGA. Trimming took 5 bases from V and 7 from J, leaving 20 bases between them. This CDR3 is built from 16 residues. The CDR3 loop is CASSSRRQGFGGELFF. DNA for the CDR3: TGTGCCAGCAGCAGCCGTCGGCAGGGTTTTGGCGGGGAGCTGTTTTTT.

This clonotype was detected a few times. The chain carries TRBV7-9 and TRBJ1-3, with D possibly TRBD1 on 5 matching bases. CDR1 and CDR2 from the germline V gene are SEHNR and FQNEAQ (reference sequence). Trimming left V 4 bases short and J 4 bases short, with 20 bases between. The CDR3 runs 17 residues. CDR3 DNA sequence: TGTGCCAGCAGCTCAACGAGGGCGGGGCAGAAGGGAAACACCATATATTTT. Its translation is CASSSTRAGQKGNTIYF.

The V and J genes are TRBV29-1 and TRBJ2-1, with D possibly being TRBD1 (7 bases). The CDR3 is made up of 14 amino acids. V lost 3 bases and J 6 bases, leaving 15 bases between the germline ends. Germline-derived CDR1 and CDR2 are SQVTM and ANQGSEA. The CDR3 here is CSVEEGQPFNEQFF. CDR3 nucleotide sequence: TGCAGCGTTGAGGAGGGACAGCCATTCAATGAGCAGTTCTTC.

The chain uses TRBV11-2 and TRBJ2-7; D is unresolved. This CDR3 comprises 16 residues. From germline, CDR1 is SGHAT and CDR2 FQNNGV. V was shortened by 1 base and J by 6 bases, with 19 bases between the two germline ends. This CDR3 is CASSLAIRRSLSEQYF. The CDR3 nucleotides are TGTGCCAGCAGCTTAGCTATTCGTCGCAGTTTGAGCGAGCAGTACTTC.

As for this clonotype: This clone may be a read error of a much larger clone one base away. This chain links TRBV14 with TRBJ1-2; 8 bases agree with TRBD1. Germline lookup yields CDR1 SGHDN and CDR2 FVKESK. The length of the CDR3 is 13 residues. Here the CDR3 DNA reads TGTGTCAGCACCTTAGGACAGGGAGGCGGCTACACCTTC. This encodes CVSTLGQGGGYTF.

A note on this clonotype: One end of the junction fails to match germline, which may point to a read error. The chain carries TRBV7-9 and TRBJ1-1; D not certain. CDR3 length equals 14 residues. The germline V gene has CDR1 SEHNR and CDR2 FQNEAQ (reference sequence). The CDR3 reads CASSQDLLNTEAFF. CDR3 DNA: TGCGCCAGCAGCCAAGACCTCCTTAACACTGAAGCTTTCTTT.

Ten or more counts support this clonotype. This chain links TRBV15 with TRBJ1-2; tentative D call: TRBD1 (5 bases). The CDR3 consists of 12 residues. Germline loops: CDR1 LNHNV, CDR2 YYDKDF (reference sequence). V gave up 6 bases and J gave up 8 bases, with 13 bases separating them. DNA of the CDR3: TGTGCCACCAGTAAGAGGGACTCGGGCTACACCTTC. This translates into CATSKRDSGYTF.

This rearrangement joins TRBV12-3 or TRBV12-4 to TRBJ2-7; perhaps TRBD2 as D (5 bases). The CDR3 loop spans 16 amino acids. Trimming removed 2 bases at V and 2 bases at J, with 16 bases between. CDR3 loop: CASSLRKADLAYEQYF. In DNA form, the CDR3 reads TGTGCCAGCAGTTTAAGGAAAGCGGACCTAGCCTACGAGCAGTACTTC.

This clonotype has just a few counts. The rearrangement uses TRBV5-6 and TRBJ1-1, with D tentatively TRBD1 (5 bases). The CDR3 is 15 residues long. CDR1 is SGHDT and CDR2 is YYEEEE in the germline V gene. Trimming took 6 bases from V and 4 from J, leaving 19 bases between them. CDR3 bases: TGTGCCAGCACCGATCGGGGGGTCCTGGGCACTGAAGCTTTCTTT. This translates into CASTDRGVLGTEAFF.

With regard to this clonotype: Possible read error: a much larger clone is one base away. The chain joins TRBV10-2 to TRBJ1-2, with TRBD1 as a possible D gene (5 bases). The germline CDR1 and CDR2 sequences are WSHSY and SAAADI. The CDR3 sequence is 14 residues long. V dropped 3 bases and J dropped 8 bases, with 16 bases sitting between them. Here the CDR3 DNA reads TGCGCCAGCAGTGACAGATCCGGGGGGGACGGCTACACCTTC. This encodes CASSDRSGGDGYTF.

The chain is built from TRBV7-3 and TRBJ1-1; the match to TRBD1 covers 8 bases. CDR1 is SGHTA and CDR2 is FQGTGA in the germline V gene. The CDR3 totals 18 residues. V was clipped by 0 bases and J by 6 bases; unmatched bases: 15. The CDR3 DNA reads TGTGCCAGCAGCTTAACCCAGACAGGGGATTTAGTATACGCTGAAGCTTTCTTT. Translated: CASSLTQTGDLVYAEAFF.

There are many counts of this clonotype. DNA for the CDR3: TGTGCCATCAGTGAGTCCGGCCAGGGCTATGGCTACACCTTC. Translation: CAISESGQGYGYTF. This chain uses TRBV10-3 with TRBJ1-2; weak D call: TRBD1 (5 bases). The CDR3 totals 14 residues. Between the trimmed V and J ends, which lost 0 bases and 4 bases, there was a span of 9 bases. Germline CDR1 and CDR2: ENHRY and SYGVKD.

The chain carries TRBV16 and TRBJ1-1, with D tentatively TRBD1 (6 bases). Germline V gene lookup returns CDR1 KGHSY and CDR2 FQNENV. With 4 bases removed from V and 4 bases from J, the gap between germline ends came to 13 bases. The CDR3 covers 14 residues. The CDR3 bases are TGTGCCAGCAGCCGGAACGGAGGGGGCACTGAAGCTTTCTTT. It specifies CASSRNGGGTEAFF.